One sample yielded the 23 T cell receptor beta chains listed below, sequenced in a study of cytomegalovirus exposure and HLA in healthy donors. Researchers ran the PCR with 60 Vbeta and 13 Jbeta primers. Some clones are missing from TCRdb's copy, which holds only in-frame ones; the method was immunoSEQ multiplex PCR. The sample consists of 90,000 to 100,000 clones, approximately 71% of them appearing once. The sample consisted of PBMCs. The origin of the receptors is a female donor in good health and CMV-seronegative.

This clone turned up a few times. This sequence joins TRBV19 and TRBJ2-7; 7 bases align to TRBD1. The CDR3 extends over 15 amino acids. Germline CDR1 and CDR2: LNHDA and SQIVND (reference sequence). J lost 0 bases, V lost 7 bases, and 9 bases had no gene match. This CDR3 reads CASKRDRSSSYEQYF. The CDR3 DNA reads TGTGCCAGTAAGAGGGACAGATCGAGCTCCTACGAGCAGTACTTC.

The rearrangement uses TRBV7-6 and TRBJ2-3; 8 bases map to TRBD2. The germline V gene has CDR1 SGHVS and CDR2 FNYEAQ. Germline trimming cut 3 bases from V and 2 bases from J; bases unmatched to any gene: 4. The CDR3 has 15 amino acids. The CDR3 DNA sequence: TGTGCCAGCAGCTTTTATAGCGGGACCACAGATACGCAGTATTTT. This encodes CASSFYSGTTDTQYF.

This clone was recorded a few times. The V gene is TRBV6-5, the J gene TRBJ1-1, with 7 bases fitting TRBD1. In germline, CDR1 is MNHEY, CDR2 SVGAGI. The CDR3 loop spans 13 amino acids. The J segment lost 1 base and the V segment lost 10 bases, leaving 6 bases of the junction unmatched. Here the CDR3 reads CATVRQGNTEAFF. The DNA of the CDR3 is TGTGCCACCGTTAGACAGGGGAACACTGAAGCTTTCTTT.

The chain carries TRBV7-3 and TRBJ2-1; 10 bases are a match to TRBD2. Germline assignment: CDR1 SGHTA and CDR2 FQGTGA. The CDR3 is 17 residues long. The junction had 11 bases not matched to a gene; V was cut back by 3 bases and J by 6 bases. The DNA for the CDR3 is TGTGCCAGCAGCTTTTTAGCGGGGGGCCGATCGGGCAATGAGCAGTTCTTC. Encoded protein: CASSFLAGGRSGNEQFF.

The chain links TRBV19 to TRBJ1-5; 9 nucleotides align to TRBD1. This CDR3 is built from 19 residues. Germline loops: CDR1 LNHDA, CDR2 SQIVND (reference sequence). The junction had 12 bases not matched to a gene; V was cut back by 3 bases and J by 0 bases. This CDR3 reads CASSIRGTGGGYSNQPQHF. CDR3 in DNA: TGTGCCAGTAGTATTCGAGGAACAGGGGGCGGCTATAGCAATCAGCCCCAGCATTTT.

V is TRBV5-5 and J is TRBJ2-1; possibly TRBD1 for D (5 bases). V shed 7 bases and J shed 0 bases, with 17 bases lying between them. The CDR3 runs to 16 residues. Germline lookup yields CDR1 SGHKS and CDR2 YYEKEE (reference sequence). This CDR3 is CASLQRADSSYNEQFF. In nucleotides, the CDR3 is TGTGCCAGCCTCCAACGGGCAGACAGCTCCTACAATGAGCAGTTCTTC.

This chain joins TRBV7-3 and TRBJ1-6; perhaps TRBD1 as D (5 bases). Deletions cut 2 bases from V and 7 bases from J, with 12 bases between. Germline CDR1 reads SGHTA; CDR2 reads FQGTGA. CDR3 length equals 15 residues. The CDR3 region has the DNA TGTGCCAGCAGCTTAGCAGGGTCGGCGAATTCACCCCTCCACTTT. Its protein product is CASSLAGSANSPLHF.

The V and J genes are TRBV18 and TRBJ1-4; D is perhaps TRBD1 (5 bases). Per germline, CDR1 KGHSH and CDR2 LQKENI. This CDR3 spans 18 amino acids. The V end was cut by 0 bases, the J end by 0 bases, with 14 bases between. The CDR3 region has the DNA TGTGCCAGCTCACCACCGGGCCGCCTAGGGGCAACTAATGAAAAACTGTTTTTT. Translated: CASSPPGRLGATNEKLFF.

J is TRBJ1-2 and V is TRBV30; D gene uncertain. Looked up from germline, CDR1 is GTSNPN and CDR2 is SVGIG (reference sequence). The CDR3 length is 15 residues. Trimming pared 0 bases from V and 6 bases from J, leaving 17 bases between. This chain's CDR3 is CAWSVLGYEEDGYTF. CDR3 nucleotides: TGTGCCTGGAGTGTACTTGGGTATGAGGAGGATGGCTACACCTTC.

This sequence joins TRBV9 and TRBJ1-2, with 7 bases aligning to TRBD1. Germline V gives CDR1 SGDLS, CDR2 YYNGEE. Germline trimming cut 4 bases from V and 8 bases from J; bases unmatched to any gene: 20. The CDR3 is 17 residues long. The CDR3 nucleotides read TGTGCCAGCAGCCCCTCCCGACAGGGTCGGGCGAGCTACGGCTACACCTTC. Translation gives CASSPSRQGRASYGYTF.

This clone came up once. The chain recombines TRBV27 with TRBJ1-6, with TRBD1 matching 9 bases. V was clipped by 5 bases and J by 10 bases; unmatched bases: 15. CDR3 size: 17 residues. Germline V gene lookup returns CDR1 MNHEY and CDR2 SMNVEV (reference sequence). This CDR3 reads CASSPPVGQGHRSPLHF. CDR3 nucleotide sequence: TGTGCCAGCAGTCCCCCCGTCGGACAGGGGCATCGATCACCCCTCCACTTT.

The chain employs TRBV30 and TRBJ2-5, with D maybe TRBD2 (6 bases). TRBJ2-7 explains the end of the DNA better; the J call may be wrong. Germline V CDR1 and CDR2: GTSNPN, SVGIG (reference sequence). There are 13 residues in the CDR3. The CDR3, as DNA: TGTGCCGGGACTCCCTCAAGCTCCTACGAGCAGTACTTC. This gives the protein CAGTPSSSYEQYF.

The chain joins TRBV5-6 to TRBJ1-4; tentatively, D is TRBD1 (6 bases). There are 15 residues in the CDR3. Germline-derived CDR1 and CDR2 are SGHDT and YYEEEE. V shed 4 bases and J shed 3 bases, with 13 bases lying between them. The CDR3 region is CASSPDWGPNEKLFF. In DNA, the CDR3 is TGTGCCAGCAGCCCAGATTGGGGGCCTAATGAAAAACTGTTTTTT.

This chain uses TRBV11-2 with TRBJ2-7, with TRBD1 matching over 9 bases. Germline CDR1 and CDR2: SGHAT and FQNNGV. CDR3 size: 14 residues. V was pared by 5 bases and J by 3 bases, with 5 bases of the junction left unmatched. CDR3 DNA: TGTGCCAGCAGCCTAGGGACAGGGAACTACGAGCAGTACTTC. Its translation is CASSLGTGNYEQYF.

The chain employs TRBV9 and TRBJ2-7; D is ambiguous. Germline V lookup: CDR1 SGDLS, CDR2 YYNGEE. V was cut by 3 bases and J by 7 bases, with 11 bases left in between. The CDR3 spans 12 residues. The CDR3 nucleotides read TGTGCCAGCAGCGATCCAGGTGTGGAGCAGTACTTC. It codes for CASSDPGVEQYF.

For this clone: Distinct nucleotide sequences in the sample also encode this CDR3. The CDR3: CASAATGSTEAFF. CDR3 in DNA: TGTGCCAGCGCGGCGACAGGGAGCACTGAAGCTTTCTTT. The chain carries TRBV7-9 and TRBJ1-1; 7 nucleotides align to TRBD1. J lost 4 bases, V lost 8 bases, and 7 bases had no gene match. The CDR3 is 13 amino acids. Germline loops: CDR1 SEHNR, CDR2 FQNEAQ (reference sequence). Looking up the rest from reference TRBV7-9 and TRBJ1-1 gives the full variable domain: DTGVSQNPRHKITKRGQNVTFRCDPISEHNRLYWYRQTLGQGPEFLTYFQNEAQLEKSRLLSDRFSAERPKGSFSTLEIQRTEQGDSAMYLCASAATGSTEAFFGQGTRLTVV.

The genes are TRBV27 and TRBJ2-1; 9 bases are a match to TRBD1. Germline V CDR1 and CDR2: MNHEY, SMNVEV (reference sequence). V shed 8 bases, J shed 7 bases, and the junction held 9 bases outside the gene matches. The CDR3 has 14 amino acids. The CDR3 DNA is TGTGCCAGCTGCCGGGACAGGGCAGGAAATGAGCAGTTCTTC. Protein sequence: CASCRDRAGNEQFF.

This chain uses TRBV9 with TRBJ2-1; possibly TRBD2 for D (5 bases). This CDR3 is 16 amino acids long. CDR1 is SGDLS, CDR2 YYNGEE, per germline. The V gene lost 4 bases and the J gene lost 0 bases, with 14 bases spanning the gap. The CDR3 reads CASSSTSHRSYNEQFF. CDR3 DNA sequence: TGTGCCAGCAGCTCAACTAGTCACCGCTCCTACAATGAGCAGTTCTTC.

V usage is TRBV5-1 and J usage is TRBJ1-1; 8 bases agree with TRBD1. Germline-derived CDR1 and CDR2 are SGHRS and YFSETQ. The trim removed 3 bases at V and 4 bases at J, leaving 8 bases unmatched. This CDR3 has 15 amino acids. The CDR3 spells CASSSLDRAGTEAFF. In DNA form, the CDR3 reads TGCGCCAGCAGCTCTTTGGACAGGGCGGGCACTGAAGCTTTCTTT.

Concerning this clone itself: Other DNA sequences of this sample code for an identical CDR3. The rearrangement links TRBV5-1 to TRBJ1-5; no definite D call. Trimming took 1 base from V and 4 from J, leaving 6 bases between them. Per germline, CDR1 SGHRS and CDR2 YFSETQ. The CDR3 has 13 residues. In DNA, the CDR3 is TGCGCCAGCAGCTTGTCGGGAAATCAGCCCCAGCATTTT. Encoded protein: CASSLSGNQPQHF.

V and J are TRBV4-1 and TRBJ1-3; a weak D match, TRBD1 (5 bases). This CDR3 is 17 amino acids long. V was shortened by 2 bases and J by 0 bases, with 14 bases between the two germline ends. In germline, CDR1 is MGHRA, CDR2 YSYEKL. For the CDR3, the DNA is TGCGCCAGCAGCCAATTCCCCGGACAACGCTCTGGAAACACCATATATTTT. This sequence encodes CASSQFPGQRSGNTIYF.

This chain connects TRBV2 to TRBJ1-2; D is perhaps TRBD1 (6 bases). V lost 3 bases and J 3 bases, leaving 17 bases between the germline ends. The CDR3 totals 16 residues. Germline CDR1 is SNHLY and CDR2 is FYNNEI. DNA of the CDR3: TGTGCCAGCAGTGACGGGACACCCTATTTCTACTATGGCTACACCTTC. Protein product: CASSDGTPYFYYGYTF.

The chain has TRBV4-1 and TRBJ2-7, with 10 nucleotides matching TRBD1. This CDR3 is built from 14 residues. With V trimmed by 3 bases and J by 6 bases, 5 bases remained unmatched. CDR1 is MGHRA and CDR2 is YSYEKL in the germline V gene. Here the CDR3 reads CASSHGQGDAEQYF. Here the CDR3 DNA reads TGCGCCAGCAGCCACGGACAGGGGGATGCCGAGCAGTACTTC.